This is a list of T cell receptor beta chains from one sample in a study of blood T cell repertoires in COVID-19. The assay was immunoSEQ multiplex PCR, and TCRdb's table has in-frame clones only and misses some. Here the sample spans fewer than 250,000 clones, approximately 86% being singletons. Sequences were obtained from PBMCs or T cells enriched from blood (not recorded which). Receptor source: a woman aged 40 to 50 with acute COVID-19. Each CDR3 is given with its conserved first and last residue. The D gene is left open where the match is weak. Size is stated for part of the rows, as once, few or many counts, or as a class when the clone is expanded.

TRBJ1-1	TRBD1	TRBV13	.	TGTGCCACCCTTACGGACAGGTTGCTGCTAATGAACACTGAAGCTTTCTTT	CATLTDRLLLMNTEAFF
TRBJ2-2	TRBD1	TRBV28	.	TGTGCCAGCAGTCCTCCTTTGAGACAGGGCAGGGACACCGGGGAGCTGTTTTTT	CASSPPLRQGRDTGELFF
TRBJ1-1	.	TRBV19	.	TGTGCCAGTAGTATCCGGGTAGGAACTGAAGCTTTCTTT	CASSIRVGTEAFF
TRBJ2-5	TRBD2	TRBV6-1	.	TGTGCCAGCAGTGAAGCCCCTCGAGCGGGAGTCGGGGAGACCCAGTACTTC	CASSEAPRAGVGETQYF
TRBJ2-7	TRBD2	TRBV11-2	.	TGTGCCAGCAGCTTGAGCGGGAGCCGGTACGAGCAGTACTTC	CASSLSGSRYEQYF
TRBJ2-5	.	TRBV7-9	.	TGTGCCAGCAGCCGCGGGTCTACAGAGACCCAGTACTTC	CASSRGSTETQYF
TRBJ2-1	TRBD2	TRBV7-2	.	TGTGCCAGCAGCCTCTCTAGCGGGGGGGGGAATGAGCAGTTCTTC	CASSLSSGGGNEQFF
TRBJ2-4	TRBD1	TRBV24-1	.	TGTGCCACCAGTGACCCCGCGGACAGGGCAAACATTCAGTACTTC	CATSDPADRANIQYF
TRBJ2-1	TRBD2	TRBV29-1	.	TGCAGCGTCCTCATCGGGGCGGGAGAAGGAGATGAGCAGTTCTTC	CSVLIGAGEGDEQFF
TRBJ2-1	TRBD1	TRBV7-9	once	TGTGCCAGCAGCTTAGCGTCCGGGACAGGGTCAAGTGAGCAGTTCTTC	CASSLASGTGSSEQFF
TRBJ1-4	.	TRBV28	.	TGTGCCAGCAGTCCCTCGACTAGAGGGCTGTTTTTT	CASSPSTRGLFF
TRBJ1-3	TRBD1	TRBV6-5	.	TGTGCCAGCAGTTTCGGACAGGGTAACTCTGGAAACACCATATATTTT	CASSFGQGNSGNTIYF
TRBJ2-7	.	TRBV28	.	TGTGCCAGCACTCCAGGGGACATTTCCTACGAGCAGTACTTC	CASTPGDISYEQYF
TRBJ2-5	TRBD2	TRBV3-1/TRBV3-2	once	TGTGCCAGCAGCCCCCGTTTGGGCCCAGCGGGAGTCGGGGAGACCCAGTACTTC	CASSPRLGPAGVGETQYF
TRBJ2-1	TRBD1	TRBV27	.	TGTGCCAGCTGGGGGGGACAGGGAAACAATGAGCAGTTCTTC	CASWGGQGNNEQFF
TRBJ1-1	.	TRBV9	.	TGTGCCAGCAGCGAAACAGCTGGTCTCACGGAAGCTTTCTTT	CASSETAGLTEAFF
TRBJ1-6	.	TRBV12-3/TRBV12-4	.	TGTGCCAGCAGCACTCCAGGGGTGTCACCCCTCCACTTT	CASSTPGVSPLHF
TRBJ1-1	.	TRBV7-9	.	TGTGCCAGCAGCGTTGGACAGCTGAACACTGAAGCTTTCTTT	CASSVGQLNTEAFF
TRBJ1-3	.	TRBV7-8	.	TGTGCCAGCAGCTTAGGGACAGTTGGTTACACCATATATTTT	CASSLGTVGYTIYF
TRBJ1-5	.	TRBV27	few	TGTGCCAGCAGTTTATCGGGGGGGCTTAGCAATCAGCCCCAGCATTTT	CASSLSGGLSNQPQHF
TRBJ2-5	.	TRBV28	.	TGTGCCAGCAGTCCCTTCTCCCCCGGACTGGAGACCCAGTACTTC	CASSPFSPGLETQYF
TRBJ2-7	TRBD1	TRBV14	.	TGTGCCAGCAGCCGTCTAGGGACAGGAAACTACGAGCAGTACTTC	CASSRLGTGNYEQYF
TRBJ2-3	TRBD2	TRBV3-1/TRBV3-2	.	TGTGCCAGCAGCCTAATCAGGACTAGCGGGACAGATACGCAGTATTTT	CASSLIRTSGTDTQYF
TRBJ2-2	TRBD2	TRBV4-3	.	TGCGCCAGCAGCCAAGGGCTAGCGGGAGGCGGGGAGCTGTTTTTT	CASSQGLAGGGELFF
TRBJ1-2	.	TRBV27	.	TGTGCCAGCAGTTTATCAGCCAGGGATAGGTATGGCTACACCTTC	CASSLSARDRYGYTF
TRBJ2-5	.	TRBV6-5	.	TGTGCCAGCAGTTTGGGCTGGCTTTCGGAGACCCAGTACTTC	CASSLGWLSETQYF
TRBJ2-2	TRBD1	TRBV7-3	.	TGTGCCAGCACAACGGACAGGTTCGCCGGGGAGCTGTTTTTT	CASTTDRFAGELFF
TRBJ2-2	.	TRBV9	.	TGTGCCAGCAGCGTATCAGGGTCGAACACCGGGGAGCTGTTTTTT	CASSVSGSNTGELFF
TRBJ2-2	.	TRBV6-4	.	TGTGCCAGCAGGGGAGGGGGCACCGGGGAGCTGTTTTTT	CASRGGGTGELFF
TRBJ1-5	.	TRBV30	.	TGTGCCTGGAGTAGCTCCCGGAGTCAGCCCCAGCATTTT	CAWSSSRSQPQHF
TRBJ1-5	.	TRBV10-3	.	TGTGCCATTACCCGCGGGGCTGGTCAGCCCCAGCATTTT	CAITRGAGQPQHF
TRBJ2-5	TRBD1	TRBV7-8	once	TGTGCCAGCAGCTTCCCAGACAGGGCTAGAGTTGGGGAGACCCAGTACTTC	CASSFPDRARVGETQYF
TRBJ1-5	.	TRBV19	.	TGTGCCAGCTTAAAGGGAGGGGGAGGGAGCAATCAGCCCCAGCATTTT	CASLKGGGGSNQPQHF
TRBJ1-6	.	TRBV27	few	TGTGCCAGCAGTTATCTAGATGGAGGGAATTCACCCCTCCACTTT	CASSYLDGGNSPLHF
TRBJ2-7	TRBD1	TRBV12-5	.	TGTGCTAGTGGTTTGGGACGGACAGGGGGTAACTACGAGCAGTACTTC	CASGLGRTGGNYEQYF
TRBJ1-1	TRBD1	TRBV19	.	TGTGCCAGTAGTTTGGGGACAGGGGACGTACGGGACACTGAAGCTTTCTTT	CASSLGTGDVRDTEAFF
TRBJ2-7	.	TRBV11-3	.	TGTGCCAGCAGCTTAGTCCTAGAAGAGCAGTACTTC	CASSLVLEEQYF
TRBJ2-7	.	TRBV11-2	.	TGTGCCAGCAGCCCCTGGGACTCGAACGAGCAGTACTTC	CASSPWDSNEQYF
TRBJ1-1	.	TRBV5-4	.	TGTGCCAGCAGCTTGGAGGCCGGGACTGTGAACACTGAAGCTTTCTTT	CASSLEAGTVNTEAFF
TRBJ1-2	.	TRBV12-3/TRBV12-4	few	TGTGCCAGCAGTTTCGTCAGGGACTATGGCTACACCTTC	CASSFVRDYGYTF
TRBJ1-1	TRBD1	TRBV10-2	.	TGCGCCAGTCTGGACAGGGAGGGCACTGAAGCTTTCTTT	CASLDREGTEAFF
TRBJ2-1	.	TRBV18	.	TGTGCCAGCTCACTCCCGACTTACAATGAGCAGTTCTTC	CASSLPTYNEQFF
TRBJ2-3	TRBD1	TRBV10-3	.	TGTGCCATCAATGCCGAATGGGGACAGGGGAGCACAGATACGCAGTATTTT	CAINAEWGQGSTDTQYF
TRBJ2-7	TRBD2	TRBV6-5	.	TGTGCCAGCAGTTACAAGGGACTAGCGGGAAGCGAGCAGTACTTC	CASSYKGLAGSEQYF
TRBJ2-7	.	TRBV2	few	TGTGCCAGCAGTGAAAAGGGGATCGTCAACGAGCAGTACTTC	CASSEKGIVNEQYF
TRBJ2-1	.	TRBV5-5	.	TGTGCCAGCAGTCCCGCCCAGGGTGTGCAGTTCTTC	CASSPAQGVQFF
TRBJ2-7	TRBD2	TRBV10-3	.	TGTGCCACCAAGGGGACTAGCGGGAGGGTATACGAGCAGTACTTC	CATKGTSGRVYEQYF
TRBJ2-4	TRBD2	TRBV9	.	TGTGCCAGCAGCGTAGGGGCGGGAGGGCCCGAAAACATTCAGTACTTC	CASSVGAGGPENIQYF
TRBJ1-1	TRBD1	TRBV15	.	TGTGCCACCAGCCCGACAGGGTTTACTGAAGCTTTCTTT	CATSPTGFTEAFF
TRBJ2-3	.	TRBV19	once	TGTGCCAGTAGTATAAGCGCGCCGCTCACAGATACGCAGTATTTT	CASSISAPLTDTQYF
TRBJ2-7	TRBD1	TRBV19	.	TGTGCCAGTAGTTCGACAGGGCCCGAGCAGTACTTC	CASSSTGPEQYF